Below are 25 T cell receptor beta chains sequenced from a single sample in a study of blood T cell repertoires in COVID-19. Libraries were prepared by immunoSEQ multiplex PCR; TCRdb keeps only in-frame clonotypes and omits some of them. Of roughly 170,000 clones listed, 85% to 90% were seen once; the top ten hold around 21%. Sequencing used peripheral blood. The receptors stem from a man between 65 and 80 years old with active or convalescent COVID-19.

CDR3 bases: TGTGCCAGCTCACTGGACAGGGGCCAAAGAACCTATGGCTACACCTTC. Its protein product is CASSLDRGQRTYGYTF. The genes are TRBV18 and TRBJ1-2; 9 bases fit TRBD1. V was clipped by 4 bases and J by 4 bases; unmatched bases: 10. The germline V gene encodes CDR1 KGHSH and CDR2 LQKENI. This CDR3 is 16 amino acids long.

The chain employs TRBV2 and TRBJ1-4; 7 nucleotides align to TRBD1. Per germline, CDR1 SNHLY and CDR2 FYNNEI. Losses at the gene ends were 4 bases for V and 8 bases for J; bases not matched to a gene: 7. The CDR3 totals 14 residues. Written as DNA, the CDR3 is TGTGCCAGCAGTGTTGGAAGGGGGCTGGAAAAACTGTTTTTT. This gives the protein CASSVGRGLEKLFF. Full variable domain (outside the CDR3, taken from reference TRBV2 and TRBJ1-4): EPEVTQTPSHQVTQMGQEVILRCVPISNHLYFYWYRQILGQKVEFLVSFYNNEISEKSEIFDDQFSVERPDGSNFTLKIRSTKLEDSAMYFCASSVGRGLEKLFFGSGTQLSVL.

This clone is a singleton in its sample. The J gene is TRBJ2-7, the V gene TRBV7-6, with D possibly TRBD1 on 6 matching bases. Trimming cost V 5 bases and J 3 bases, with 17 bases left between them. This CDR3 has 15 amino acids. CDR1 SGHVS and CDR2 FNYEAQ come from the germline V gene. The CDR3 bases are TGTGCCAGCAGCCCGCAGACAGGAGAAATCTACGAGCAGTACTTC. Translated, it gives CASSPQTGEIYEQYF.

The V call is TRBV5-8, the J call TRBJ2-1, with 7 bases identical to TRBD1. Germline V CDR1 and CDR2: SGHTS, YDEGEE. With 0 bases clipped from V and 2 bases from J, the junction kept 2 bases outside the gene matches. The CDR3 contains 15 residues. CDR3 nucleotide sequence: TGTGCCAGCAGCTTGGTAGGGGGCCCCTACAATGAGCAGTTCTTC. Translated: CASSLVGGPYNEQFF.

The rearrangement joins TRBV7-8 to TRBJ1-6, with no clear D. The CDR3 has 14 amino acids. Trimming took off 5 bases at V and 9 bases at J, with 14 bases between the two ends. CDR1 SGHVS and CDR2 FQNEAQ come from the germline V gene. In nucleotides, the CDR3 is TGTGCCAGCAGCGCGATGCTGGTCGGTTCACCCCTCCACTTT. Protein sequence: CASSAMLVGSPLHF.

This clone was detected a few times. The rearrangement uses TRBV7-6 and TRBJ2-7, with D perhaps TRBD2 (6 bases). CDR1 and CDR2 (germline): SGHVS, FNYEAQ. This CDR3 contains 16 residues. V lost 5 bases and J lost 2, with 19 bases in between. The CDR3 bases are TGTGCCAGCAGCCCCGTCGGAGGGGCTGGGACCTACGAGCAGTACTTC. Amino acid sequence: CASSPVGGAGTYEQYF.

The genes are TRBV5-5 and TRBJ1-2; a weak D match, TRBD1 (5 bases). Germline CDR1 and CDR2: SGHKS and YYEKEE (reference sequence). Deletions cut 0 bases from V and 7 bases from J, with 16 bases between. CDR3 length equals 15 residues. The CDR3 here is CASSLALGALGGYTF. DNA for the CDR3: TGTGCCAGCAGCTTGGCTCTAGGGGCGTTAGGTGGCTACACCTTC. Full variable domain (outside the CDR3, taken from reference TRBV5-5 and TRBJ1-2): DAGVTQSPTHLIKTRGQQVTLRCSPISGHKSVSWYQQVLGQGPQFIFQYYEKEERGRGNFPDRFSARQFPNYSSELNVNALLLGDSALYLCASSLALGALGGYTFGSGTRLTVV.

This clone was seen only once. J is TRBJ1-5 and V is TRBV24-1, with D possibly being TRBD1 (6 bases). V lost 2 bases to trimming and J lost 5 bases, with 12 bases between them. The germline V gene has CDR1 KGHDR and CDR2 SFDVKD. CDR3 length: 15 residues. CDR3: CATSDSGGRHQPQHF. For the CDR3, the DNA is TGTGCCACCAGTGATTCGGGGGGGCGGCATCAGCCCCAGCATTTT.

The rearrangement links TRBV11-2 to TRBJ2-1, with D unresolved. Germline V gene sequence: CDR1 SGHAT, CDR2 FQNNGV. CDR3 length: 12 amino acids. V was trimmed by 5 bases and J by 9 bases, leaving 11 bases between them. The CDR3 sequence is CASSPEVREQFF. The CDR3 region has the DNA TGTGCCAGCAGCCCTGAGGTTCGTGAGCAGTTCTTC. The complete variable domain, with remaining parts taken from reference TRBV11-2 and TRBJ2-1, reads EAGVAQSPRYKIIEKRQSVAFWCNPISGHATLYWYQQILGQGPKLLIQFQNNGVVDDSQLPKDRFSAERLKGVDSTLKIQPAKLEDSAVYLCASSPEVREQFFGPGTRLTVL.

The chain has TRBV6-2 or TRBV6-3 and TRBJ1-5; no reliable D call. V lost 1 base, J lost 2 bases, and 6 bases lay in between. This CDR3 is 14 amino acids long. Germline V gene data show CDR1 as MNHEY and CDR2 as SVGEGT. This CDR3 reads CASSYWQGNQPQHF. CDR3 DNA sequence: TGTGCCAGCAGTTACTGGCAGGGCAATCAGCCCCAGCATTTT.

The chain links TRBV5-4 to TRBJ2-7; D possibly corresponds to TRBD2 (5 bases). V lost 3 bases, J lost 0 bases, and 13 bases lay in between. The CDR3 totals 15 residues. In germline, CDR1 is SGHNT, CDR2 YYREEE (reference sequence). CDR3 sequence (DNA): TGTGCCAGCAGCTCCGGGAATCTTCCCTCCTACGAGCAGTACTTC. Translating gives CASSSGNLPSYEQYF.

This chain connects TRBV7-2 to TRBJ2-2; D not resolved. V was trimmed by 5 bases and J by 7 bases, leaving 8 bases between them. Per germline, CDR1 SGHTA and CDR2 FQGNSA. This CDR3 is 12 amino acids long. CDR3 nucleotides: TGTGCCAGCAGCCCGAGGCTCGGGGAGCTGTTTTTT. It codes for CASSPRLGELFF. Variable domain in full (rest from reference TRBV7-2 and TRBJ2-2): GAGVSQSPSNKVTEKGKDVELRCDPISGHTALYWYRQSLGQGLEFLIYFQGNSAPDKSGLPSDRFSAERTGGSVSTLTIQRTQQEDSAVYLCASSPRLGELFFGEGSRLTVL.

This chain joins TRBV19 and TRBJ1-2; the match to TRBD1 covers 8 bases. This CDR3 region has 15 residues. In germline, CDR1 is LNHDA, CDR2 SQIVND (reference sequence). With V trimmed by 6 bases and J by 4 bases, 10 bases remained unmatched. CDR3 coding DNA: TGTGCCAGTAGAGAGACAGGGGTCGGCTTCTATGGCTACACCTTC. Amino acids: CASRETGVGFYGYTF.

The chain couples TRBV7-2 to TRBJ2-1; a possible D gene is TRBD2 (7 bases). Trimming left V 0 bases short and J 10 bases short, with 10 bases between. Germline V gene lookup returns CDR1 SGHTA and CDR2 FQGNSA. This CDR3 region has 13 residues. The CDR3 bases are TGTGCCAGCAGCTTAGCAGGGGGGGAGGAGCAGTTCTTC. This sequence encodes CASSLAGGEEQFF.

A remark on this clone: The same CDR3 is also encoded by other DNA sequences in this sample. J is TRBJ1-5 and V is TRBV7-2; TRBD1 agrees at 7 bases. The CDR3 extends over 13 amino acids. Germline V gene data show CDR1 as SGHTA and CDR2 as FQGNSA. Trimming cost V 5 bases and J 4 bases; bases outside gene matches: 2. CDR3 coding DNA: TGTGCCAGCAGCCCACAGGGGAATCAGCCCCAGCATTTT. This codes for CASSPQGNQPQHF.

This clone occurred many times. The chain is built from TRBV5-1 and TRBJ1-5, with unresolved D. There are 15 residues in the CDR3. Germline V gene data show CDR1 as SGHRS and CDR2 as YFSETQ. The V end lost 0 bases, the J end lost 2 bases, and 9 bases lay between the germline ends. This CDR3 is CASSLDGVGNQPQHF. In DNA form, the CDR3 reads TGCGCCAGCAGCTTGGACGGGGTAGGCAATCAGCCCCAGCATTTT.

This chain connects TRBV19 to TRBJ1-5; D perhaps matches TRBD1 (6 bases). CDR3 size: 14 residues. Trimming took 7 bases from V and 0 from J, leaving 10 bases between them. The germline V gene has CDR1 LNHDA and CDR2 SQIVND (reference sequence). The CDR3 reads CASTGGLSNQPQHF. The CDR3 DNA reads as TGTGCCAGTACGGGGGGCCTTAGCAATCAGCCCCAGCATTTT.

This chain's CDR3 is CASSPRQVDGYTF. The CDR3 nucleotides read TGTGCCAGCTCACCAAGACAGGTTGATGGCTACACCTTC. This rearrangement joins TRBV18 to TRBJ1-2; a possible D gene is TRBD1 (6 bases). The CDR3 has 13 amino acids. Per germline, CDR1 KGHSH and CDR2 LQKENI. The V end lost 2 bases, the J end lost 6 bases, and 10 bases lay between the germline ends.

This clone was recorded a few times. The rearrangement uses TRBV7-8 and TRBJ1-2; D unclear. Between the trimmed V and J ends, which lost 0 bases and 4 bases, there was a span of 9 bases. Germline-derived CDR1 and CDR2 are SGHVS and FQNEAQ. The CDR3 is 14 residues long. Here the CDR3 reads CASSLAFSGYGYTF. As DNA, the CDR3 is TGTGCCAGCAGCTTAGCTTTTTCCGGCTATGGCTACACCTTC.

The rearrangement joins TRBV5-1 to TRBJ2-2, with 7 bases fitting TRBD1. J lost 6 bases, V lost 0 bases, and 8 bases had no gene match. The germline V gene has CDR1 SGHRS and CDR2 YFSETQ. The CDR3 contains 16 residues. The CDR3 loop is CASSLEPGTASGELFF. The CDR3 nucleotides are TGCGCCAGCAGCTTGGAACCCGGGACAGCGTCCGGGGAGCTGTTTTTT.

The chain uses TRBV5-6 and TRBJ1-3, with D hard to call. The ends were cut back, 4 bases at V and 7 bases at J, with 15 bases in the middle. Germline V lookup: CDR1 SGHDT, CDR2 YYEEEE. This CDR3 is 14 amino acids long. The CDR3 DNA is TGTGCCAGCAGCCGCGCAGGTGTTTTTAACACCATATATTTT. This sequence encodes CASSRAGVFNTIYF. Drawing the rest from reference TRBV5-6 and TRBJ1-3, the complete variable domain is DAGVTQSPTHLIKTRGQQVTLRCSPKSGHDTVSWYQQALGQGPQFIFQYYEEEERQRGNFPDRFSGHQFPNYSSELNVNALLLGDSALYLCASSRAGVFNTIYFGEGSWLTVV.

The chain is built from TRBV19 and TRBJ1-5; TRBD1 aligns across 8 bases. V was clipped by 4 bases and J by 2 bases; unmatched bases: 13. From germline, CDR1 is LNHDA and CDR2 SQIVND (reference sequence). The CDR3 contains 18 residues. The CDR3 loop reads CASSTVDRALFGNQPQHF. In DNA form, the CDR3 reads TGTGCCAGTAGTACTGTGGACAGGGCCCTTTTTGGCAATCAGCCCCAGCATTTT.

V gene TRBV5-1 combines with J gene TRBJ2-7; D call uncertain. This CDR3 region has 15 residues. Trimming pared 2 bases from V and 6 bases from J, leaving 18 bases between. Germline values: CDR1 SGHRS, CDR2 YFSETQ. CDR3 in amino acids: CASSFSPTQSREQYF. CDR3 in DNA: TGCGCCAGCAGCTTCTCCCCCACCCAGTCTCGCGAGCAGTACTTC.

This clone was detected a few times. The chain has TRBV5-5 and TRBJ2-7; D is unresolved. V was trimmed by 6 bases and J by 1 base, leaving 14 bases between them. Germline CDR1 SGHKS, CDR2 YYEKEE (reference sequence). The CDR3 has 14 amino acids. The CDR3 sequence is CASTVREASYEQYF. DNA of the CDR3: TGTGCCAGCACCGTGCGAGAGGCGTCCTACGAGCAGTACTTC.

This clone has just one count. The chain employs TRBV9 and TRBJ1-1; the match to TRBD1 covers 7 bases. Trimming took 3 bases from V and 2 from J; bases not matched to a gene: 10. The CDR3 extends over 16 amino acids. In germline, CDR1 is SGDLS, CDR2 YYNGEE. CDR3 DNA sequence: TGTGCCAGCAGCGGAGGGGACAGTCGATATAACACTGAAGCTTTCTTT. Residues: CASSGGDSRYNTEAFF.